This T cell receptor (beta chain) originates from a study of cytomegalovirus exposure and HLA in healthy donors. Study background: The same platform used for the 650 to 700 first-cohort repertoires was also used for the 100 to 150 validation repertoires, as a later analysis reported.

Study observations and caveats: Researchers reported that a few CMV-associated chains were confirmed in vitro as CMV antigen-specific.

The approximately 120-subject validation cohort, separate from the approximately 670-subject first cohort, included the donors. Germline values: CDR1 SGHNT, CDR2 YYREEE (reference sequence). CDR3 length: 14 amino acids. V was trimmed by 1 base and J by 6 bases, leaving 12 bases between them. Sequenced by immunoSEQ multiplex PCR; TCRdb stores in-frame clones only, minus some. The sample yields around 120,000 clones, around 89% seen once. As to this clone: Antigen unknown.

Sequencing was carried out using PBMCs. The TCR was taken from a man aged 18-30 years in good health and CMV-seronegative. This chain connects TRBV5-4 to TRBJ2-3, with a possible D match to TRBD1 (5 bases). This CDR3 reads CASSLLLGADTQYF. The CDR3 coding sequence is TGTGCCAGCAGCTTGCTATTAGGGGCGGATACGCAGTATTTT.